This TCR beta chain was recorded in a study of cytomegalovirus exposure and HLA in healthy donors. In the study overall: The Caucasian-associated ancestry cluster held about 80% of some 420 genotyped donors.

Study results and caveats: Donor immune exposure was known only as CMV serostatus.

Primers: 60 Vbeta forward and 13 Jbeta reverse. Measured with immunoSEQ multiplex PCR; TCRdb has only the in-frame clones, and not every one. The sample holds some 190,000 clones, around 82% seen once. Germline values: CDR1 ENHRY, CDR2 SYGVKD. The CDR3 loop spans 14 amino acids. Trimming removed 4 bases at V and 0 bases at J, with 9 bases between. Comments on this clone: Antigen specificity is unknown.

The receptor's source is a woman in her 30s in good health and CMV-seropositive. The material sequenced was PBMCs. The chain links TRBV10-3 to TRBJ1-2, with D unclear. The CDR3: CAISVDTSNYGYTF. CDR3 coding DNA: TGTGCCATCAGTGTTGACACCTCTAACTATGGCTACACCTTC.